Below are 18 T cell receptor beta chains sequenced from a single sample in a study of CD8 T cells in Susac syndrome. RNA totalling about 0.45 to 1 ug underwent reverse transcription with random hexamers. TCRdb ran MiXCR on the immunoSEQ multiplex PCR reads and lists one entry per CDR3 protein. In the table there are about 150,000 distinct CDR3 sequences, roughly 92% of which are singletons. The sequencing input was CD4+ T cells from PBMCs. Receptors were obtained from a human donor with multiple sclerosis.

This chain links TRBV12-3 or TRBV12-4 with TRBJ1-2; D is unclear. Trimming removed 5 bases at V and 5 bases at J, with 12 bases between. This CDR3 region has 13 residues. The CDR3 DNA reads as TGTGCCAGCAGTCGCTCTCAGAGTTATGGCTACACCTTC. The encoded protein is CASSRSQSYGYTF.

The chain combines TRBV4-2 with TRBJ1-4, with D hard to call. V was cut by 2 bases and J by 0 bases, with 13 bases left in between. Per germline, CDR1 LGHNA and CDR2 YNFKEQ. CDR3 length: 17 amino acids. Written as DNA, the CDR3 is TGTGCCAGCAGCCAATCCTATCGGCATGCAACTAATGAAAAACTGTTTTTT. This encodes CASSQSYRHATNEKLFF.

The rearrangement joins TRBV2 to TRBJ1-4; 7 bases are a match to TRBD1. Germline V lookup: CDR1 SNHLY, CDR2 FYNNEI. The V segment lost 8 bases and the J segment 4 bases; nucleotides outside the gene matches: 7. The CDR3 is made up of 14 amino acids. CDR3 DNA sequence: TGTGCCAGCGGGGACAGAAGAAGTAATGAAAAACTGTTTTTT. Residues: CASGDRRSNEKLFF.

This chain uses TRBV20-1 with TRBJ2-2, with 10 bases matching TRBD2. V was pared by 5 bases and J by 6 bases, with 6 bases of the junction left unmatched. Germline CDR1 and CDR2: DFQATT and SNEGSKA (reference sequence). The CDR3 loop spans 14 amino acids. CDR3 sequence reads: CSAPFLAGAGELFF. CDR3 bases: TGCAGTGCTCCCTTCCTAGCGGGAGCCGGGGAGCTGTTTTTT.

The chain links TRBV19 to TRBJ1-5; 8 bases line up with TRBD1. The ends lost 3 bases at V and 0 bases at J; junction bases unmatched: 7. The V gene's germline CDR1 is LNHDA and CDR2 SQIVND (reference sequence). This CDR3 is built from 17 residues. CDR3 region: CASSMDREGNSNQPQHF. CDR3 bases: TGTGCCAGTAGTATGGACAGGGAAGGCAATAGCAATCAGCCCCAGCATTTT.

This chain uses TRBV23-1 with TRBJ2-7; D might be TRBD1 (6 bases). TRBV23-1 falls under the ORF class, with uncertain function. V lost 4 bases, J lost 0 bases, and 31 bases lay in between. CDR3 length: 21 residues. CDR3 amino acids: CASSRAVGARVRTRGSYEQYF. CDR3 DNA sequence: TGCGCCAGCAGTCGGGCAGTGGGGGCCAGGGTGCGCACCCGTGGCTCCTACGAGCAGTACTTC.

J is TRBJ2-7 and V is TRBV7-6; D call uncertain. This CDR3 has 13 residues. CDR1 SGHVS and CDR2 FNYEAQ come from the germline V gene. Deletions cut 5 bases from V and 0 bases from J, with 8 bases between. The CDR3 here is CASSPAPSYEQYF. The CDR3 bases are TGTGCCAGCAGCCCAGCCCCCTCCTACGAGCAGTACTTC.

The rearrangement joins TRBV11-2 to TRBJ1-6; D is uncertain. V lost 1 base and J lost 7, with 5 bases in between. The CDR3 is 13 residues long. Germline CDR1 is SGHAT and CDR2 is FQNNGV. DNA for the CDR3: TGTGCCAGCAGCTTAGTTCCCAATTCACCCCTCCACTTT. Encoded protein: CASSLVPNSPLHF.

This clonotype was found a few times. The J gene is TRBJ2-2, the V gene TRBV7-3; 7 nucleotides agree with TRBD1. The CDR3 totals 14 residues. Losses at the gene ends were 2 bases for V and 4 bases for J; bases not matched to a gene: 1. The germline gives CDR1 SGHTA, CDR2 FQGTGA. CDR3 amino acids: CASSLGQATGELFF. The CDR3 coding sequence is TGTGCCAGCAGCTTAGGACAGGCCACCGGGGAGCTGTTTTTT.

This clonotype appeared a single time. This chain joins TRBV6-1 and TRBJ2-5; 8 bases line up with TRBD1. The V and J ends lost 4 bases and 1 base, in that order; junction bases with no gene match: 5. Germline lookup yields CDR1 MNHNS and CDR2 SASEGT. This CDR3 spans 15 amino acids. DNA of the CDR3: TGTGCCAGCAGTGGACAGGGGATCCCCCAAGAGACCCAGTACTTC. Amino acids: CASSGQGIPQETQYF.

The CDR3 protein is CASSPRDNWPNTEAFF. DNA for the CDR3: TGTGCCAGCAGCCCCCGGGACAACTGGCCGAACACTGAAGCTTTCTTT. The gene calls are TRBV9 and TRBJ1-1; D is possibly TRBD1 (6 bases). Trimming left V 4 bases short and J 1 base short, with 17 bases between. Germline CDR1 is SGDLS and CDR2 is YYNGEE. There are 16 residues in the CDR3.

The V and J genes are TRBV20-1 and TRBJ1-5; D remains unclear. CDR1 and CDR2 from the germline V gene are DFQATT and SNEGSKA (reference sequence). The CDR3 runs to 13 residues. V was shortened by 4 bases and J by 9 bases, with 16 bases between the two germline ends. CDR3 DNA sequence: TGCAGTGCTAAAGTCAGCAGTGAAGGGCCCCAGCATTTT. Its protein product is CSAKVSSEGPQHF.

The rearrangement uses TRBV20-1 and TRBJ1-1, with a possible D match to TRBD1 (6 bases). Trimming stripped 1 base from V and 8 bases from J, with 8 bases between. This CDR3 is built from 11 residues. Germline values: CDR1 DFQATT, CDR2 SNEGSKA (reference sequence). CDR3 DNA sequence: TGCAGTGCTAGAGTTCAGGGGGAAGCTTTCTTT. It yields the protein CSARVQGEAFF.

The sample holds a few counts of this clonotype. J is TRBJ2-3 and V is TRBV11-2; D unresolved. Germline CDR1 SGHAT, CDR2 FQNNGV. The CDR3 contains 11 residues. The V and J ends lost 4 bases and 8 bases respectively, with 7 bases between them. CDR3 loop: CASSSLSTQYF. CDR3 nucleotide sequence: TGTGCCAGCAGCTCCTTATCTACGCAGTATTTT. The whole variable domain, remainder taken from reference TRBV11-2 and TRBJ2-3, is EAGVAQSPRYKIIEKRQSVAFWCNPISGHATLYWYQQILGQGPKLLIQFQNNGVVDDSQLPKDRFSAERLKGVDSTLKIQPAKLEDSAVYLCASSSLSTQYFGPGTRLTVL.

This chain joins TRBV3-1 and TRBJ2-7; D call uncertain. Germline V lookup: CDR1 LGHDT, CDR2 YNNKEL (reference sequence). V was pared by 3 bases and J by 1 base, with 16 bases between. The CDR3 has 16 residues. For the CDR3, the DNA is TGTGCCAGCAGCCAGATGACTGGGGTTACGTCCTACGAGCAGTACTTC. It translates to CASSQMTGVTSYEQYF.

The rearrangement uses TRBV5-1 and TRBJ1-3; D unresolved. The CDR3 is made up of 14 amino acids. V lost 2 bases, J lost 2 bases, and 8 bases lay in between. In germline, CDR1 is SGHRS, CDR2 YFSETQ. The CDR3 sequence: CASSLGNTGNTIYF. In nucleotides, the CDR3 is TGCGCCAGCAGCTTAGGAAATACTGGAAACACCATATATTTT.

The rearrangement joins TRBV3-1 to TRBJ1-4, with D possibly TRBD1 on 6 matching bases. Germline V lookup: CDR1 LGHDT, CDR2 YNNKEL (reference sequence). The V end lost 4 bases, the J end lost 5 bases, and 11 bases lay between the germline ends. The CDR3 has 14 residues. The CDR3 loop reads CASSLRQGNEKLFF. CDR3 in DNA: TGTGCCAGCAGCCTACGGCAGGGGAATGAAAAACTGTTTTTT.

The J gene is TRBJ1-1, the V gene TRBV6-5; 7 bases agree with TRBD1. CDR3 size: 14 residues. V was pared by 6 bases and J by 7 bases, with 11 bases of the junction left unmatched. The germline CDR1 and CDR2 sequences are MNHEY and SVGAGI. In DNA, the CDR3 is TGTGCCAGCAGATCTAAGGGGGCTAGGGGTGAAGCTTTCTTT. Translating it yields CASRSKGARGEAFF.